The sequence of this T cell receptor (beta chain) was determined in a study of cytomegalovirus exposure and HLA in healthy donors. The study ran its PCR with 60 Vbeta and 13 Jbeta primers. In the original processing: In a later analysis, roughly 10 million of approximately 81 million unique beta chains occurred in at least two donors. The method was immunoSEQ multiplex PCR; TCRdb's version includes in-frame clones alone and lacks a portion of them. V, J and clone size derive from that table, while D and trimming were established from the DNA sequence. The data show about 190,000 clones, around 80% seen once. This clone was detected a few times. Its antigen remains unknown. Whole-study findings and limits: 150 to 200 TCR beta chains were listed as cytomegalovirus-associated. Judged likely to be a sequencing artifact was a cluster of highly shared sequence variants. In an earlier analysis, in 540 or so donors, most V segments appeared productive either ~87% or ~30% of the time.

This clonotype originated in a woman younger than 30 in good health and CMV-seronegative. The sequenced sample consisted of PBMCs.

The CDR3 bases are TGCGCCAGTTCAGGGGGCTCTGGGGCCAACGTCCTGACTTTC. It specifies CASSGGSGANVLTF. The J gene is TRBJ2-6, the V gene TRBV10-1, with 7 bases lining up with TRBD1. With 9 bases clipped from V and 0 bases from J, the junction kept 2 bases outside the gene matches. CDR1 and CDR2 from the germline V gene are WNHNN and SYGVQD (reference sequence). This CDR3 region has 14 residues.